The 17 T cell receptor beta chains in this list originate from one sample, sequenced in a study of post-analysis software for immune sequencing data (dated by TCRdb to between 2015 and 2016). The paper's findings and limits, for the study overall: Patients showed significantly higher frequencies than controls for roughly five TRBV segments, among them TRBV5-6, TRBV5-1 and TRBV20-1.

The antigens for these receptors are not known. The library was produced with PCR. Sequencing was carried out with an Illumina HiSeq 2500. To reduce PCR and sequencing biases, unique molecular identifiers were incorporated into the TCR beta cDNA libraries. TCRdb reran the public reads through fastp at Q25 and MiXCR, keeping productive beta chains. Every CDR3 protein is listed once, alongside the most common genes and DNA of its rows. The sample table contains about 540,000 distinct CDR3 sequences; only one count was recorded for under 40% of them. 5% to 6% of the sample comes from the top ten. The specimen was blood. The receptors shown here come from a girl aged 2-17 years with multiple sclerosis.

The rearrangement links TRBV4-2 to TRBJ2-2; 10 bases align to TRBD2. The CDR3 runs to 16 residues. CDR1 LGHNA and CDR2 YNFKEQ come from the germline V gene. Trimming at V came to 6 bases and at J to 3 bases, leaving 7 bases not matched to a gene. CDR3 loop: CASRKSLAGDTGELFF. CDR3 in DNA: TGTGCCAGCAGAAAAAGCCTAGCGGGGGACACCGGGGAGCTGTTTTTT.

This clonotype was observed a few times. The V call is TRBV18, the J call TRBJ2-3, with D hard to call. Trimming left V 2 bases short and J 2 bases short, with 5 bases between. The CDR3 loop spans 13 amino acids. Germline values: CDR1 KGHSH, CDR2 LQKENI. DNA for the CDR3: TGTGCCAGCTCACCAGACCTCACAGATACGCAGTATTTT. Amino acids: CASSPDLTDTQYF.

The chain joins TRBV5-1 to TRBJ1-1; the D gene is possibly TRBD1 (5 bases). V lost 6 bases and J lost 4, with 19 bases in between. The CDR3 covers 15 residues. Germline V CDR1 and CDR2: SGHRS, YFSETQ. The CDR3 DNA is TGCGCCAGCACCACGTCAGGGTCCATGGGCACTGAAGCTTTCTTT. Translation: CASTTSGSMGTEAFF. Looking up the rest from reference TRBV5-1 and TRBJ1-1 gives the full variable domain: KAGVTQTPRYLIKTRGQQVTLSCSPISGHRSVSWYQQTPGQGLQFLFEYFSETQRNKGNFPGRFSGRQFSNSRSEMNVSTLELGDSALYLCASTTSGSMGTEAFFGQGTRLTVV.

This clonotype was counted only a few times. The chain couples TRBV7-9 to TRBJ2-1; TRBD2 matches at 10 bases. With 4 bases clipped from V and 3 bases from J, the junction kept 3 bases outside the gene matches. The CDR3 contains 15 residues. Germline V gene data show CDR1 as SEHNR and CDR2 as FQNEAQ (reference sequence). The CDR3 coding sequence is TGTGCCAGCAGCTCCGGGACTAGCGACTACAATGAGCAGTTCTTC. Amino acid sequence: CASSSGTSDYNEQFF.

This clonotype was observed a few times. This chain joins TRBV7-9 and TRBJ1-2; D remains ambiguous. Between the trimmed V and J ends, which lost 4 bases and 0 bases, there was a span of 12 bases. This CDR3 has 15 residues. Germline values: CDR1 SEHNR, CDR2 FQNEAQ (reference sequence). This CDR3 is CASSSRDVPNYGYTF. CDR3 nucleotides: TGTGCCAGCAGCTCTAGAGATGTCCCTAACTATGGCTACACCTTC.

This clonotype showed up just a few times. This chain links TRBV7-9 with TRBJ2-7; tentatively, D is TRBD1 or TRBD2 (5 bases each). From germline, CDR1 is SEHNR and CDR2 FQNEAQ (reference sequence). Trimming took off 4 bases at V and 3 bases at J, with 13 bases between the two ends. CDR3 length equals 14 residues. The CDR3 DNA reads TGTGCCAGCAGCTCCGGGACCACTTACTACGAGCAGTACTTC. Its translation is CASSSGTTYYEQYF.

There are a few counts of this clonotype. The chain recombines TRBV29-1 with TRBJ2-5; D tentatively reads TRBD1 or TRBD2 (5 bases each). The V end lost 5 bases, the J end lost 7 bases, and 20 bases lay between the germline ends. CDR1 and CDR2 from the germline V gene are SQVTM and ANQGSEA. The CDR3 covers 14 residues. The DNA of the CDR3 is TGCAGCGTTTCTCCGGGGACCCAAACAGTGACCCAGTACTTC. Amino acids: CSVSPGTQTVTQYF.

This sequence joins TRBV2 and TRBJ1-2, with D possibly TRBD1 on 6 matching bases. Germline CDR1 reads SNHLY; CDR2 reads FYNNEI. Trimming cost V 5 bases and J 2 bases, with 15 bases left between them. The CDR3 runs to 15 residues. In DNA form, the CDR3 reads TGTGCCAGCAGTCTTGAGGCAGGGGAAAACTATGGCTACACCTTC. Amino acids: CASSLEAGENYGYTF.

A word on this clonotype: Germline and junction disagree at one end, which may indicate a read error. The chain is built from TRBV12-3 or TRBV12-4 and TRBJ1-2; a possible D gene is TRBD1 (5 bases). The CDR3 covers 14 residues. CDR3 loop: CTSSDQGDRRGYTF. The CDR3 DNA follows: TGTACCAGCAGCGATCAGGGAGATCGGCGTGGCTACACCTTC.

This clonotype turned up a few times. This CDR3 is CASSQDFPGLLGYGYTF. The CDR3 bases are TGTGCCAGCAGCCAAGATTTTCCGGGTCTGCTTGGCTATGGCTACACCTTC. The rearrangement links TRBV3-1 to TRBJ1-2; D unclear. This CDR3 has 17 residues. Trimming shortened V by 0 bases and J by 4 bases, and 18 bases separated the two germline ends. The germline CDR1 and CDR2 sequences are LGHDT and YNNKEL (reference sequence).

This rearrangement joins TRBV7-9 to TRBJ2-1, with TRBD1 matching over 8 bases. There are 15 residues in the CDR3. Germline CDR1 and CDR2: SEHNR and FQNEAQ (reference sequence). V shed 4 bases and J 4 bases; nucleotides not matched to a gene: 6. CDR3 sequence (DNA): TGTGCCAGCAGCTCGACAGGGGCGGCATACAATGAGCAGTTCTTC. This translates into CASSSTGAAYNEQFF.

This chain links TRBV6-6 with TRBJ2-5; 7 bases agree with TRBD2. This CDR3 comprises 14 residues. J was trimmed by 0 bases and V by 8 bases; bases with no gene match: 6. Germline V gene data show CDR1 as MNHNY and CDR2 as SVGAGI (reference sequence). The CDR3 loop reads CASGPGGNQETQYF. DNA of the CDR3: TGTGCCAGCGGCCCCGGGGGGAACCAAGAGACCCAGTACTTC.

The rearrangement uses TRBV5-5 and TRBJ1-2; D gene ambiguous. This CDR3 is built from 14 residues. Trimming removed 0 bases at V and 8 bases at J, with 14 bases between. In germline, CDR1 is SGHKS, CDR2 YYEKEE (reference sequence). CDR3 nucleotide sequence: TGTGCCAGCAGCTTGGAGTTAGGTTTGGGGGGCTACACCTTC. As protein: CASSLELGLGGYTF.

In its sample, this clonotype was seen once. The chain joins TRBV14 to TRBJ1-2, with 8 nucleotides matching TRBD1. From germline, CDR1 is SGHDN and CDR2 FVKESK. This CDR3 is built from 16 residues. With 3 bases clipped from V and 8 bases from J, the junction kept 14 bases outside the gene matches. CDR3 loop: CASSQDRAGGLKGYTF. The CDR3 region has the DNA TGTGCCAGCAGCCAGGATCGGGCAGGGGGCCTGAAGGGCTACACCTTC.

The chain employs TRBV13 and TRBJ1-6; the match to TRBD1 covers 9 bases. This CDR3 spans 16 amino acids. Germline CDR1 and CDR2: PRHDT and FYEKMQ (reference sequence). The trim removed 3 bases at V and 4 bases at J, leaving 4 bases unmatched. As DNA, the CDR3 is TGTGCCAGCAGCTTGAGCGGGACAGGGTATAATTCACCCCTCCACTTT. Protein sequence: CASSLSGTGYNSPLHF.

This clonotype was detected a few times. This chain links TRBV5-1 with TRBJ2-4; D is unclear. The CDR3 length is 14 residues. CDR1 and CDR2 (germline): SGHRS, YFSETQ. The ends were cut back, 1 base at V and 5 bases at J, with 10 bases in the middle. The CDR3, as DNA: TGCGCCAGCAGCTTGTACACCTCCCAAAACATTCAGTACTTC. As protein: CASSLYTSQNIQYF. Supplemented by reference TRBV5-1 and TRBJ2-4, the full variable domain reads KAGVTQTPRYLIKTRGQQVTLSCSPISGHRSVSWYQQTPGQGLQFLFEYFSETQRNKGNFPGRFSGRQFSNSRSEMNVSTLELGDSALYLCASSLYTSQNIQYFGAGTRLSVL.

This clonotype has at least ten counts. The chain joins TRBV7-9 to TRBJ2-5; D remains ambiguous. Deletions cut 1 base from V and 5 bases from J, with 5 bases between. CDR1 is SEHNR, CDR2 FQNEAQ, per germline (reference sequence). This CDR3 comprises 12 residues. DNA of the CDR3: TGTGCCAGCAGCTTAGGGATCGAGACCCAGTACTTC. This gives the protein CASSLGIETQYF. Full variable domain (rest looked up from reference TRBV7-9 and TRBJ2-5): DTGVSQNPRHKITKRGQNVTFRCDPISEHNRLYWYRQTLGQGPEFLTYFQNEAQLEKSRLLSDRFSAERPKGSFSTLEIQRTEQGDSAMYLCASSLGIETQYFGPGTRLLVL.